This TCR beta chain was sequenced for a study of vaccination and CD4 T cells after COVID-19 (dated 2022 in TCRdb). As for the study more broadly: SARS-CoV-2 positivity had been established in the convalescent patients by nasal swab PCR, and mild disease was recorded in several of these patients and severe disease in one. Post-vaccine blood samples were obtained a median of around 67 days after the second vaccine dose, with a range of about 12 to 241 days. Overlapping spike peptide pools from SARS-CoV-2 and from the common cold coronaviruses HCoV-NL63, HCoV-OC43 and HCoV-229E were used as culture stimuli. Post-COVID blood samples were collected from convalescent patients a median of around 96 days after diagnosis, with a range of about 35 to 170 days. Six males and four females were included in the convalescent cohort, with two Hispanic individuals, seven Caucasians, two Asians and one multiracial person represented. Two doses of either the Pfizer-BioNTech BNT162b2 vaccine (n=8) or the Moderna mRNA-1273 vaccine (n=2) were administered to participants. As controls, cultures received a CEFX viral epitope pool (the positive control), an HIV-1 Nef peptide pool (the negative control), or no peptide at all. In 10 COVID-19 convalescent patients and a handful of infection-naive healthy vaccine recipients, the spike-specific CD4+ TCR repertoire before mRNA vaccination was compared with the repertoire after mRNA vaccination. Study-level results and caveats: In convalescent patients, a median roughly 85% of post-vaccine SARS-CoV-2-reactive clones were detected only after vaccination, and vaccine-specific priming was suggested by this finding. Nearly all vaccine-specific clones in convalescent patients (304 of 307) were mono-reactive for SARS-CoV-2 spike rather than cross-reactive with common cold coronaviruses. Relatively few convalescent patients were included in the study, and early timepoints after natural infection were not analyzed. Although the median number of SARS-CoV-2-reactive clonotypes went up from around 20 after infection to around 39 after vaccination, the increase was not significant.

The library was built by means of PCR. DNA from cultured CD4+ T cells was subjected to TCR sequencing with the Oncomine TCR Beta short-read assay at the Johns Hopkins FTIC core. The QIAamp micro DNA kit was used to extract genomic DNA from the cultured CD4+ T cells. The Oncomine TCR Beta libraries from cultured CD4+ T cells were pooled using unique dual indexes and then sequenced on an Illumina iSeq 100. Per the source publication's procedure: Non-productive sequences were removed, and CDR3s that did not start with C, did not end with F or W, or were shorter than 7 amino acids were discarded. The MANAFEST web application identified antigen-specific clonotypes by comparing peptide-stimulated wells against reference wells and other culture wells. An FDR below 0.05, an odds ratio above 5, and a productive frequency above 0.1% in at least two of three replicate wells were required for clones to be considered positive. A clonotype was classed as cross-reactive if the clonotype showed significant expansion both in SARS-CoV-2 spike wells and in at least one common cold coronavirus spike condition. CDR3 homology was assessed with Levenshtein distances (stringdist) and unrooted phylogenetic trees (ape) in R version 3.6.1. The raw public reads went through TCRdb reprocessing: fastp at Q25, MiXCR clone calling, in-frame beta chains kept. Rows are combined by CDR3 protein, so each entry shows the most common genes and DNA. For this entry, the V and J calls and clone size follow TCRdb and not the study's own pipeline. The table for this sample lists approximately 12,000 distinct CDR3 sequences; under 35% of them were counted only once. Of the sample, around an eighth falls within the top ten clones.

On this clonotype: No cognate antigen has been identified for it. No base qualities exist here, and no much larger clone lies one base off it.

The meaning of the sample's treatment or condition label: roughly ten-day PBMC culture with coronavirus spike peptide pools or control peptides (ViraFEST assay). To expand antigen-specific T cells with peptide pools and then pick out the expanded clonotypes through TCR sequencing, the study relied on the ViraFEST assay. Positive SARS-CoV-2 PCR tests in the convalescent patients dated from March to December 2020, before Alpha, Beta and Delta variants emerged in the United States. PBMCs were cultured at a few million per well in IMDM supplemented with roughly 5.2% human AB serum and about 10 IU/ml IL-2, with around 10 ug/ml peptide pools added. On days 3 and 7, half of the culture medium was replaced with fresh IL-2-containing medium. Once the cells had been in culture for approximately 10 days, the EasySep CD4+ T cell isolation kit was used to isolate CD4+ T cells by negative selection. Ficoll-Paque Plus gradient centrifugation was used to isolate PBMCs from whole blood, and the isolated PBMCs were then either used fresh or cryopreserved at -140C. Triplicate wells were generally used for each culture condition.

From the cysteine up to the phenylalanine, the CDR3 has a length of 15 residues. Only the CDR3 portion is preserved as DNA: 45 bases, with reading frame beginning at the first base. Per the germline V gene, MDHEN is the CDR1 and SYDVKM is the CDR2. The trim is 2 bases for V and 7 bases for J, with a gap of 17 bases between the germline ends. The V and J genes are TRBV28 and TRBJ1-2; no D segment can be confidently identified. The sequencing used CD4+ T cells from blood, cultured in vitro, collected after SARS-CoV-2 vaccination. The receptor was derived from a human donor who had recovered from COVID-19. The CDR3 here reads CASSLVEKGRGGYTF. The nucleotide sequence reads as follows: TGTGCCAGCAGTTTAGTTGAAAAGGGTCGGGGTGGCTACACCTTC.